This T cell receptor (beta chain) was obtained from a study of T cells in Graves' hyperthyroidism and ophthalmopathy. Overall study results and limits: Classification by a 13 V-J model distinguished ophthalmopathy from stable hyperthyroidism.

What was amplified from RNA transcripts were TCR beta CDR3 regions. Primed by the HTBI set, a first-round RT-PCR was run on the TCR CDR3. Each CDR3 protein gets one entry after TCRdb re-called the multiplex PCR reads with MiXCR. The table records 600,000 to 750,000 distinct CDR3 sequences, around 16% of them present only once. This clonotype occurred many times. Its antigen is as yet unknown. Germline V CDR1 and CDR2: MDHEN, SYDVKM. V lost 3 bases, J lost 10 bases, and 12 bases stayed unmatched. The CDR3 runs to 15 residues. The sample was blood. The J gene is TRBJ2-1, the V gene TRBV28; 7 bases are shared with TRBD2. This receptor was identified in a man aged 50-60 years with Graves' hyperthyroidism. CDR3 sequence reads: CASSFLGTTLGEQFF. In nucleotides, the CDR3 is TGTGCCAGCAGTTTCCTAGGGACTACCTTAGGAGAGCAGTTCTTC. The full variable domain, in which reference TRBV28 and TRBJ2-1 provide the parts outside the CDR3, is DVKVTQSSRYLVKRTGEKVFLECVQDMDHENMFWYRQDPGLGLRLIYFSYDVKMKEKGDIPEGYSVSREKKERFSLILESASTNQTSMYLCASSFLGTTLGEQFFGPGTRLTVL.